Each of the 20 T cell receptor beta chains below was sequenced from the same sample in a study of beta chain features in type 1 diabetes. Study findings and constraints: In every one of the four CD4+ subsets, TCRB CDR3s were moderately but significantly shorter in Type 1 diabetes patients.

Isolated RNA was reverse transcribed in full, so expressed TCRB transcripts were sequenced. Produced via immunoSEQ multiplex PCR; TCRdb's table is partial and in-frame only. The table lists a few hundred thousand clones, about 10% of them singletons. These receptors' targets are unknown. The material sequenced was central memory CD4+ T cells from blood. These receptor sequences come from a man younger than 40 with type 1 diabetes.

This clone was observed a few times. The rearrangement joins TRBV28 to TRBJ1-1, with D tentatively TRBD1 (5 bases). Germline V gene data show CDR1 as MDHEN and CDR2 as SYDVKM. The length of the CDR3 is 15 residues. With 4 bases removed from V and 11 bases from J, the gap between germline ends came to 23 bases. The CDR3 loop reads CASSSAVRDFHKAFF. The CDR3 coding sequence is TGTGCCAGCAGTTCCGCAGTAAGGGACTTCCATAAGGCTTTCTTT. The full variable domain, its missing parts supplied by reference TRBV28 and TRBJ1-1, is DVKVTQSSRYLVKRTGEKVFLECVQDMDHENMFWYRQDPGLGLRLIYFSYDVKMKEKGDIPEGYSVSREKKERFSLILESASTNQTSMYLCASSSAVRDFHKAFFGQGTRLTVV.

This clone was counted a few times. The V and J genes are TRBV7-2 and TRBJ2-1, with 7 bases aligning to TRBD1. The CDR3 has 13 amino acids. Germline V gene sequence: CDR1 SGHTA, CDR2 FQGNSA. V shed 3 bases, J shed 10 bases, and the junction held 6 bases outside the gene matches. This CDR3 reads CASSFDRDREQFF. CDR3 DNA sequence: TGTGCCAGCAGCTTCGACCGGGACAGAGAGCAGTTCTTC. Looking up the rest from reference TRBV7-2 and TRBJ2-1 gives the full variable domain: GAGVSQSPSNKVTEKGKDVELRCDPISGHTALYWYRQSLGQGLEFLIYFQGNSAPDKSGLPSDRFSAERTGGSVSTLTIQRTQQEDSAVYLCASSFDRDREQFFGPGTRLTVL.

This clone was counted only a few times. The gene calls are TRBV6-4 and TRBJ2-1; possibly TRBD1 for D (5 bases). The CDR3 totals 13 residues. Germline CDR1 and CDR2: MRHNA and SNTAGT. Deletions cut 4 bases from V and 5 bases from J, with 9 bases between. The CDR3 bases are TGTGCCAGCAGTGCGGTCAGGGACAATGAGCAGTTCTTC. Residues: CASSAVRDNEQFF.

Turning to this clone: Other nucleotide sequences from this sample produce the same CDR3. V gene TRBV18 combines with J gene TRBJ2-5; D is unresolved. V lost 3 bases and J lost 2, with 4 bases in between. The CDR3 runs 12 residues. Germline CDR1 KGHSH, CDR2 LQKENI. The CDR3 reads CASSPGQETQYF. The CDR3 DNA sequence: TGTGCCAGCTCACCGGGGCAAGAGACCCAGTACTTC.

This clone was counted at least ten times. This sequence joins TRBV6-1 and TRBJ2-5; D may be TRBD1 or TRBD2 (6 bases each). The CDR3 extends over 13 amino acids. V lost 7 bases to trimming and J lost 5 bases, with 14 bases between them. From germline, CDR1 is MNHNS and CDR2 SASEGT. This CDR3 reads CASMKQGLETQYF. CDR3 DNA sequence: TGTGCCAGCATGAAACAGGGACTGGAGACCCAGTACTTC.

J is TRBJ2-5 and V is TRBV7-3; no clear D. The CDR3 totals 14 residues. Germline lookup yields CDR1 SGHTA and CDR2 FQGTGA. V was cut by 5 bases and J by 3 bases, with 13 bases left in between. This CDR3 reads CASSLNMGKETQYF. As DNA, the CDR3 is TGTGCCAGCAGCCTTAATATGGGCAAAGAGACCCAGTACTTC.

This clone was counted a few times. The identical CDR3 is also encoded by other nucleotide sequences in the sample. The chain employs TRBV27 and TRBJ2-7, with a tentative D call TRBD2 (5 bases). This CDR3 spans 14 amino acids. The germline gives CDR1 MNHEY, CDR2 SMNVEV (reference sequence). V lost 2 bases and J lost 0, with 8 bases in between. The CDR3 sequence is CASSLNGISYEQYF. CDR3 DNA sequence: TGTGCCAGCAGTTTAAACGGGATCTCCTACGAGCAGTACTTC.

This clone was picked up a small number of times. The chain uses TRBV28 and TRBJ2-7; D unresolved. V was shortened by 8 bases and J by 4 bases, with 6 bases between the two germline ends. CDR1 is MDHEN, CDR2 SYDVKM, per germline. The CDR3 covers 10 residues. As DNA, the CDR3 is TGTGCCAGCGGGGATTACGAGCAGTACTTC. Protein sequence: CASGDYEQYF.

The rearrangement joins TRBV10-2 to TRBJ1-2; D ambiguous. This CDR3 comprises 14 residues. Germline V gene sequence: CDR1 WSHSY, CDR2 SAAADI. The germline V and J ends were trimmed by 6 bases and 5 bases, with 16 bases remaining between them. The CDR3 DNA reads as TGCGCCAGCAGCGAAGGGAGGGCGGCTTATGGCTACACCTTC. Translating it yields CASSEGRAAYGYTF.

The chain joins TRBV7-8 to TRBJ1-1; a weak D match, TRBD1 (5 bases). The CDR3 extends over 14 amino acids. CDR1 is SGHVS, CDR2 FQNEAQ, per germline. Trimming took off 6 bases at V and 7 bases at J, with 18 bases between the two ends. CDR3 sequence: CASRPDGGWYEAFF. In DNA, the CDR3 is TGTGCCAGCAGGCCCGATGGGGGTTGGTATGAAGCTTTCTTT.

This clone was observed a handful of times. The J gene is TRBJ2-3, the V gene TRBV29-1; D ambiguous. V was cut by 6 bases and J by 4 bases, with 14 bases left in between. CDR3 size: 13 residues. Germline CDR1 reads SQVTM; CDR2 reads ANQGSEA. CDR3 coding DNA: TGCAGCGTCGCTAGAGGCCAGGCAGATACGCAGTATTTT. It is translated as CSVARGQADTQYF.

This sequence joins TRBV7-2 and TRBJ1-1, with D tentatively TRBD1 (6 bases). The CDR3 spans 13 residues. Germline loops: CDR1 SGHTA, CDR2 FQGNSA. V lost 3 bases, J lost 11 bases, and 16 bases lay in between. The DNA for the CDR3 is TGTGCCAGCAGCTTCCGGGAGGGGGTCGGTGCTTTCTTT. This translates into CASSFREGVGAFF.

This clone has a handful of counts. This rearrangement joins TRBV4-1 to TRBJ2-3; 10 nucleotides match TRBD1. CDR1 and CDR2 (germline): MGHRA, YSYEKL. This CDR3 comprises 17 residues. J gave up 4 bases and V 3 bases, and 10 bases lay outside the gene matches. Here the CDR3 reads CASSQIGGQGGADTQYF. CDR3 bases: TGCGCCAGCAGCCAGATAGGAGGACAGGGGGGGGCAGATACGCAGTATTTT.

The rearrangement uses TRBV30 and TRBJ2-5; D uncertain. This CDR3 is built from 12 residues. Germline V gene data show CDR1 as GTSNPN and CDR2 as SVGIG (reference sequence). Between the trimmed V and J ends, which lost 1 base and 0 bases, there was a span of 3 bases. The CDR3 DNA sequence: TGTGCCTGGAGTGAGGACCAAGAGACCCAGTACTTC. Encoded protein: CAWSEDQETQYF.

Only a few counts were recorded for this clone. This rearrangement joins TRBV7-8 to TRBJ2-2, with D possibly being TRBD1 (6 bases). CDR3 length: 16 residues. V was pared by 1 base and J by 3 bases, with 12 bases between. In germline, CDR1 is SGHVS, CDR2 FQNEAQ. The CDR3 DNA reads as TGTGCCAGCAGCTTAGTGGGACATGGGGACACCGGGGAGCTGTTTTTT. Protein product: CASSLVGHGDTGELFF.

A single count supports this clone. This chain links TRBV6-5 with TRBJ2-5; the D is unclear. The J call may not be correct, given that the DNA end is closer to TRBJ2-7. The length of the CDR3 is 15 residues. Germline V gene lookup returns CDR1 MNHEY and CDR2 SVGAGI. CDR3 region: CASSPNRAHSYEQYF. DNA for the CDR3: TGTGCCAGCAGTCCAAACCGAGCTCACTCCTACGAGCAGTACTTC.

The chain links TRBV27 to TRBJ2-5; 12 nucleotides line up with TRBD2. CDR3 length equals 16 residues. With V trimmed by 2 bases and J by 7 bases, 8 bases remained unmatched. Germline values: CDR1 MNHEY, CDR2 SMNVEV (reference sequence). The CDR3 region has the DNA TGTGCCAGCAGTTTAACAGTGACTAGCGGGAGTGGGACCCAGTACTTC. It translates to CASSLTVTSGSGTQYF.

V is TRBV18 and J is TRBJ2-6, with D uncertain. Trimming cost V 1 base and J 0 bases, with 7 bases left between them. The CDR3 has 16 residues. Germline V gene lookup returns CDR1 KGHSH and CDR2 LQKENI. CDR3 DNA: TGTGCCAGCTCACCACTGGTAAGCTCTGGGGCCAACGTCCTGACTTTC. Translation: CASSPLVSSGANVLTF. Full variable domain (remainder filled in from reference TRBV18 and TRBJ2-6): NAGVMQNPRHLVRRRGQEARLRCSPMKGHSHVYWYRQLPEEGLKFMVYLQKENIIDESGMPKERFSAEFPKEGPSILRIQQVVRGDSAAYFCASSPLVSSGANVLTFGAGSRLTVL.

The CDR3 DNA sequence: TGTGCCAGCATCGGGTTCTCCTACGAGCAGTACTTC. Translated: CASIGFSYEQYF. The chain combines TRBV13 with TRBJ2-7; no clear D gene. The germline V gene encodes CDR1 PRHDT and CDR2 FYEKMQ (reference sequence). CDR3 length: 12 amino acids. The V end was cut by 7 bases, the J end by 0 bases, with 7 bases between.

The rearrangement links TRBV6-1 to TRBJ2-3, with 10 nucleotides matching TRBD2. The CDR3 length is 18 residues. CDR1 is MNHNS, CDR2 SASEGT, per germline. The V segment lost 4 bases and the J segment 0 bases; nucleotides outside the gene matches: 10. The CDR3 loop is CASSGPSSSGSSTDTQYF. For the CDR3, the DNA is TGTGCCAGCAGTGGCCCATCATCTAGCGGGAGTAGCACAGATACGCAGTATTTT.